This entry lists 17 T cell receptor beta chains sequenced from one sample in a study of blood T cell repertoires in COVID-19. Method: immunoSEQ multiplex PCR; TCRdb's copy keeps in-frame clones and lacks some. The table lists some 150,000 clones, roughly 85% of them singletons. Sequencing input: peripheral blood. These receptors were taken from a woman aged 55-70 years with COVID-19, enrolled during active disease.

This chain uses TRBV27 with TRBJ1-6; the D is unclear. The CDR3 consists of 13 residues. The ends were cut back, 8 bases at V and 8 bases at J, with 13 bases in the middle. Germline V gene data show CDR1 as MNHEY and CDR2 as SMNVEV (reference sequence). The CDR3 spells CASASEGDSPLHF. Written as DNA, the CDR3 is TGTGCCAGCGCGAGCGAGGGTGATTCACCCCTCCACTTT.

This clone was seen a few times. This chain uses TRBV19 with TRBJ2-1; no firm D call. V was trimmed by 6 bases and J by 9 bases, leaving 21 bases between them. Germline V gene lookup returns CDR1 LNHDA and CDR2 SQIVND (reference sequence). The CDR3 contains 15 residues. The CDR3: CASRKQSFNLTEQFF. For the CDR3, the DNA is TGTGCCAGTAGGAAACAGAGCTTCAATCTAACTGAGCAGTTCTTC.

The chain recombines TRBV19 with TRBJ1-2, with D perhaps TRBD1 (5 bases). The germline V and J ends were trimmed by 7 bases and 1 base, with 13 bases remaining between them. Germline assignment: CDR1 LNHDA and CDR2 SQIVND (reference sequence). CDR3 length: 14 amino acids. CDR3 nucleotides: TGTGCCAGTAACCGACGGGGGATTAACTATGGCTACACCTTC. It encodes CASNRRGINYGYTF.

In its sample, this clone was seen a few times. CDR3 in amino acids: CASSVAGGGSSGTEAFF. The DNA of the CDR3 is TGTGCCAGCAGCGTAGCTGGGGGGGGGTCGAGCGGCACTGAAGCTTTCTTT. V usage is TRBV9 and J usage is TRBJ1-1; tentatively, D is TRBD1 (5 bases). The CDR3 runs to 17 residues. V lost 0 bases and J lost 4, with 19 bases in between. Germline V CDR1 and CDR2: SGDLS, YYNGEE.

The CDR3 coding sequence is TGTGCCACCAGCAGAGATGGTACGACAGGGCCCTACGAGCAGTACTTC. As protein: CATSRDGTTGPYEQYF. The chain joins TRBV15 to TRBJ2-7; 7 bases are a match to TRBD1. This CDR3 is built from 16 residues. Germline-derived CDR1 and CDR2 are LNHNV and YYDKDF (reference sequence). The V and J ends lost 0 bases and 2 bases, in that order; junction bases with no gene match: 7.

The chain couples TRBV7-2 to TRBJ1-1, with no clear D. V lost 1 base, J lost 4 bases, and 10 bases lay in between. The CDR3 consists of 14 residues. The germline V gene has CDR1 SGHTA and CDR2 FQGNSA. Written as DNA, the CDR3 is TGTGCCAGCAGCTTAGATAGGGAGGGCACTGAAGCTTTCTTT. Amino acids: CASSLDREGTEAFF.

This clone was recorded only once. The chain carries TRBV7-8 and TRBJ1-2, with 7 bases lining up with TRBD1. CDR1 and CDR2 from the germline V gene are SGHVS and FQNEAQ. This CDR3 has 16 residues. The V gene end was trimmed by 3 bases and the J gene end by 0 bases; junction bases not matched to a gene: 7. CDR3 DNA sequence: TGTGCCAGCAGCTTGTATACCGGGACAGCTAACTATGGCTACACCTTC. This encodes CASSLYTGTANYGYTF. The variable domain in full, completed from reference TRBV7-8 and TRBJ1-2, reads GAGVSQSPRYKVAKRGQDVALRCDPISGHVSLFWYQQALGQGPEFLTYFQNEAQLDKSGLPSDRFFAERPEGSVSTLKIQRTQQEDSAVYLCASSLYTGTANYGYTFGSGTRLTVV.

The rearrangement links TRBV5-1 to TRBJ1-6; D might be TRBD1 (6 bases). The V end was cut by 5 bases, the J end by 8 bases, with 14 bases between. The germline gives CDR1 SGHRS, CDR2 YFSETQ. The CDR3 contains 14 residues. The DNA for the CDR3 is TGCGCCAGCAGGGAACAGGGATTGGATTCACCCCTCCACTTT. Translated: CASREQGLDSPLHF.

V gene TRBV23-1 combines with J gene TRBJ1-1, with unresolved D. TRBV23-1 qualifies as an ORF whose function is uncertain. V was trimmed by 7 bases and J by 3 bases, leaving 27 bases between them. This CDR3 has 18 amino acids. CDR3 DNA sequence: TGCGCCAGCATGAAGGTTAGAGTTAGCCCATGGCGGGACACTGAAGCTTTCTTT. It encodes CASMKVRVSPWRDTEAFF.

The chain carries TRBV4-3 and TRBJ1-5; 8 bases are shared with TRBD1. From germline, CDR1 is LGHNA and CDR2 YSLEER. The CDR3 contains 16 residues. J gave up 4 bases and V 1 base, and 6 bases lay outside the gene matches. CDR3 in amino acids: CASSQGLQGANQPQHF. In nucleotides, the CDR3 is TGCGCCAGCAGCCAAGGACTCCAGGGGGCAAATCAGCCCCAGCATTTT.

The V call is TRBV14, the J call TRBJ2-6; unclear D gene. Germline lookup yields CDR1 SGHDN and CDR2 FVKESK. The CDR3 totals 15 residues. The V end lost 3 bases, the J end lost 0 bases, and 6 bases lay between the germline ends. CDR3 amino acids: CASSQYISGANVLTF. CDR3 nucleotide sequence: TGTGCCAGCAGCCAGTACATCTCTGGGGCCAACGTCCTGACTTTC.

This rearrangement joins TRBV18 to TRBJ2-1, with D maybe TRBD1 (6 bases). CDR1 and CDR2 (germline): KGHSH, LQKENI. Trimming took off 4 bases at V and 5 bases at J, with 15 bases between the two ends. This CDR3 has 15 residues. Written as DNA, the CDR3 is TGTGCCAGCTCACTTAAAACGGACAGCAACAATGAGCAGTTCTTC. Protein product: CASSLKTDSNNEQFF. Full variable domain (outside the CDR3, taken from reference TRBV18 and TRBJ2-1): NAGVMQNPRHLVRRRGQEARLRCSPMKGHSHVYWYRQLPEEGLKFMVYLQKENIIDESGMPKERFSAEFPKEGPSILRIQQVVRGDSAAYFCASSLKTDSNNEQFFGPGTRLTVL.

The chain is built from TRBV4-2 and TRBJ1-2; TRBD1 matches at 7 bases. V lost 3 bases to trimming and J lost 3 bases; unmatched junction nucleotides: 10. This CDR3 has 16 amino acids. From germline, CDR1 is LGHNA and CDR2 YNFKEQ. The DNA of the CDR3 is TGTGCCAGCAGCCACGACTCGACAGGGACCCACTATGGCTACACCTTC. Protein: CASSHDSTGTHYGYTF.

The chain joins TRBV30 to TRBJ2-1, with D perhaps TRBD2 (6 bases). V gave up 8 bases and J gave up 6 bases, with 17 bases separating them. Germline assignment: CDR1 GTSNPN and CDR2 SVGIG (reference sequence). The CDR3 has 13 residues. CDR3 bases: TGTGCCCTCAACGGAGGAGCGGGCAATGAGCAGTTCTTC. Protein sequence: CALNGGAGNEQFF. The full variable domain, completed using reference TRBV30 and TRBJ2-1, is SQTIHQWPATLVQPVGSPLSLECTVEGTSNPNLYWYRQAAGRGLQLLFYSVGIGQISSEVPQNLSASRPQDRQFILSSKKLLLSDSGFYLCALNGGAGNEQFFGPGTRLTVL.

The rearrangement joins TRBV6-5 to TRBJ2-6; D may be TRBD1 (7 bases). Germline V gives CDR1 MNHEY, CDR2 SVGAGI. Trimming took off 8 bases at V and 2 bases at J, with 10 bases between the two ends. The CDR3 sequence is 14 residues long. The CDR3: CASSGGTGANVLTF. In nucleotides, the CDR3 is TGTGCCAGCTCAGGGGGGACTGGGGCCAACGTCCTGACTTTC.

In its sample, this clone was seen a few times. The CDR3 nucleotides are TGTGCCTGGGGACAGGGGGCGGATAATTCACCCCTCCACTTT. Residues: CAWGQGADNSPLHF. This sequence joins TRBV30 and TRBJ1-6, with 11 bases lining up with TRBD1. Unmatched junction bases numbered 2, after V lost 5 bases and J lost 5 bases. The CDR3 extends over 14 amino acids. CDR1 and CDR2 from the germline V gene are GTSNPN and SVGIG (reference sequence).

The CDR3 DNA reads TGTGCCAGTAGTGCGGGGGAAACGGCAGATACGCAGTATTTT. Translated, it gives CASSAGETADTQYF. V gene TRBV19 combines with J gene TRBJ2-3; 7 nucleotides agree with TRBD2. Germline lookup yields CDR1 LNHDA and CDR2 SQIVND (reference sequence). This CDR3 contains 14 residues. J gave up 4 bases and V 5 bases, and 6 bases lay outside the gene matches.